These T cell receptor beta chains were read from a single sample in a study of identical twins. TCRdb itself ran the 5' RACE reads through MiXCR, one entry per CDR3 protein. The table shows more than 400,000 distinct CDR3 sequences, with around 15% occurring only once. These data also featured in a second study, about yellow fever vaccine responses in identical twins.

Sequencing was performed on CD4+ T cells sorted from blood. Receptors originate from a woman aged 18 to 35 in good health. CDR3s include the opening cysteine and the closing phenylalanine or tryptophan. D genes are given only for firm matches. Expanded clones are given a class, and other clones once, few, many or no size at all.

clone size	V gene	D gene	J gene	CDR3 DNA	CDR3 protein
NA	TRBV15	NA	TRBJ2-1	TGTGCCACCAGCAGAGATACCCACAATGAGCAGTTCTTC	CATSRDTHNEQFF
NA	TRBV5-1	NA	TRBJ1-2	TGCGCCAGCAGCTTCACACAGTCGTATGGCTACACCTTC	CASSFTQSYGYTF
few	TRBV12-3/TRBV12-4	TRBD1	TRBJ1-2	TGTGCCAGCAGTTGGGGACAGGGGCTCCGTGGCTACACCTTC	CASSWGQGLRGYTF
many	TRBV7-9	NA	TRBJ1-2	TGTGCCAGCAGCTTAGCAACAGGGCTTGGCTATGGCTACACCTTC	CASSLATGLGYGYTF
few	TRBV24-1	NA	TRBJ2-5	TGTGCCACCAGTGATTCGCCGGGTGGTGACATCCAGACCCAGTACTTC	CATSDSPGGDIQTQYF
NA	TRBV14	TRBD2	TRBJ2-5	TGTGCCAGCAGCCTTCGTGGACTAGCGGCTACGGGGACCCAGTACTTC	CASSLRGLAATGTQYF
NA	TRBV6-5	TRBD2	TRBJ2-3	TGTGCCAGCAGTTTGGTAGCGGGGAACCCCGGTTGGGCGCAGTATTTT	CASSLVAGNPGWAQYF
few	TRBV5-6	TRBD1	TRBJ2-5	TGTGCCAGCAGCTTCCCGTTGGCAGGGGGTCGAGAGACCCAGTACTTC	CASSFPLAGGRETQYF
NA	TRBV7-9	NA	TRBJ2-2	TGTGCCAGCAGCTTAGTGGGACTCAGTCCCGGGGAGCTGTTTTTT	CASSLVGLSPGELFF
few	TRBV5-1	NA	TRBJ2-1	TGCGCCAGCAGCATCTACCCGGTGGAGAGCTCCTACAATGAGCAGTTCTTC	CASSIYPVESSYNEQFF
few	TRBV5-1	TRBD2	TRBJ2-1	TGCGCCAGCAGCTTGGTCCTAGCGGATTACAATGAGCAGTTCTTC	CASSLVLADYNEQFF
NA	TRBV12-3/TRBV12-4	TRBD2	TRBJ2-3	TGTGCCAGCAGAGTCGGGACTAGCGGGAGGGGCCTGGGGGGCACAGATACGCAGTATTTT	CASRVGTSGRGLGGTDTQYF
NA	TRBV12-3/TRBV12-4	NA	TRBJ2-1	TGTGCCAGCAGTCCAATCGCCCCCAGGATGGGGGAAACCTACAATGAGCAGTTCTTC	CASSPIAPRMGETYNEQFF
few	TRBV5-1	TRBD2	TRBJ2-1	TGCGCCAGCAGCTTGGATGCAACTAGCGGGAGTAATGAGCAGTTCTTC	CASSLDATSGSNEQFF
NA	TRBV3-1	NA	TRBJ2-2	TGTGCCAGCAGGCGCGACAGGCCAAACACCGGGGAGCTGTTTTTT	CASRRDRPNTGELFF
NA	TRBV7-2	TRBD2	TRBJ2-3	TGTGCCAGCAGCCCAGTCCGGCTAGCGGGACAAGATACGCAGTATTTT	CASSPVRLAGQDTQYF
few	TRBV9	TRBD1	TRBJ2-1	TGTGCCAGCAGCGCAGGGACAGGGCGGGCTGAGCAGTTCTTC	CASSAGTGRAEQFF
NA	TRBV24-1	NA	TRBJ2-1	TGTGCCACCAGCCAGACGGGAGCTTACAATGAGCAGTTCTTC	CATSQTGAYNEQFF
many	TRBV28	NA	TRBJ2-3	TGTGCCAGCAGCCTATCAGCGGGACAGGGCACAGATACGCAGTATTTT	CASSLSAGQGTDTQYF
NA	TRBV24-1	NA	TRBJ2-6	TGTGCCACCAGTGATGAAGGAAAAGAAAGCTCTGGGGCCAACGTCCTGACTTTC	CATSDEGKESSGANVLTF
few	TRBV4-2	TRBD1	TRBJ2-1	TGTGCCAGCAGCGCCCGGACAGGGATCTACAATGAGCAGTTCTTC	CASSARTGIYNEQFF
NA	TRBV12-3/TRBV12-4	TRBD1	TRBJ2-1	TGTGCCAGCAGTTTAGGGGGACAGGAGAACTCCAATGAGCAGTTCTTC	CASSLGGQENSNEQFF
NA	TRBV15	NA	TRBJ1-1	TGTGCCACCAGCAGAGAGATTAACACTGAAGCTTTCTTT	CATSREINTEAFF
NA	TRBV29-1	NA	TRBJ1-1	TGCAGCGTTCCTACCAGGGCGGGAAACACTGAAGCTTTCTTT	CSVPTRAGNTEAFF
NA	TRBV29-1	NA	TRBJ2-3	TGCAGCCTGGGGTTCAGCACAGATACGCAGTATTTT	CSLGFSTDTQYF
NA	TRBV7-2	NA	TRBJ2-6	TGTGCCAGCTGGGAGCCAACTGGGGCCAACGTCCTGACTTTC	CASWEPTGANVLTF
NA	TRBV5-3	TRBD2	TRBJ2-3	TGTGCCAGGAGCCCCGGACTAGCGCTCACAGATACGCAGTATTTT	CARSPGLALTDTQYF
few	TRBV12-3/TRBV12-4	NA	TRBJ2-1	TGTGCCAGCAGTCCCGACGGAGGGGCTCTCAATGAGCAGTTCTTC	CASSPDGGALNEQFF
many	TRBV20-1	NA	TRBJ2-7	TGCAGTGTCGGGCAGGCCTTAACCTACGAGCAGTACTTC	CSVGQALTYEQYF
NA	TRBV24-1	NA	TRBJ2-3	TGTGCCACCAGTGACCCGGCCCCCGGGCCTAGCACAGATACGCAGTATTTT	CATSDPAPGPSTDTQYF
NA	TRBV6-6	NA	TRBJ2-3	TGTGCCAGCAGTTTAATGGGGGATACGCAGTATTTT	CASSLMGDTQYF
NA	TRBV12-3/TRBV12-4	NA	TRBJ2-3	TGTGCCAGCAGTTTAACCCTGACAGGGACTAGCACAGATACGCAGTATTTT	CASSLTLTGTSTDTQYF
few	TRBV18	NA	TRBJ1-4	TGTGCCAGCTCACCAATGACGGATGAAAAACTGTTTTTT	CASSPMTDEKLFF
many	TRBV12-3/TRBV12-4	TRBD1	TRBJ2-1	TGTGCCAGCAGTCCCGGGACAGTGGGTGAGCAGTTCTTC	CASSPGTVGEQFF
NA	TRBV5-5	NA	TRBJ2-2	TGTGCCAGCAGCATGGCCGGGGTCTCCGGGGAGCTGTTTTTT	CASSMAGVSGELFF
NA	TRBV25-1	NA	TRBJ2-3	TGTGCCAGCAGTGAGTCCCGGGACTTAACTAGCACAGATACGCAGTATTTT	CASSESRDLTSTDTQYF
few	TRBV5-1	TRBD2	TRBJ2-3	TGCGCCAGCAGCTCCGGGCGGGGGAGCACAGATACGCAGTATTTT	CASSSGRGSTDTQYF
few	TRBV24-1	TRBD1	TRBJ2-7	TGTGCCACCAGTGATCCCCGGGACAGACCCTACGAGCAGTACTTC	CATSDPRDRPYEQYF
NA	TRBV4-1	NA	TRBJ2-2	TGCGCCAGCAGCCGGCTCGGACAAGTCGACACCGGGGAGCTGTTTTTT	CASSRLGQVDTGELFF
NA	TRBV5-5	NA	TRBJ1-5	TGTGCCAGCAGCTTGAGCCAGCCCAGCAATCAGCCCCAGCATTTT	CASSLSQPSNQPQHF
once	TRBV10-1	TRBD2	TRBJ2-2	TGCGCCAGCAGTGAGTCTGCGCTCCGGACTAGCAGCACCGGGGAGCTGTTTTTT	CASSESALRTSSTGELFF
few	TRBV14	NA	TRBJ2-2	TGTGCCAGCAGCCAAGGTCGGACTACCCGTCCCGGGGAGCTGTTTTTT	CASSQGRTTRPGELFF
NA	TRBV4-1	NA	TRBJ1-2	TGCGCCAGCAGCCAAGACCGGGGGGCGTTAAACTATGGCTACACCTTC	CASSQDRGALNYGYTF
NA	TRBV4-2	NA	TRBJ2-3	TGTGCCAGCAGCCGTGGGGGCGGTTTAACAGATACGCAGTATTTT	CASSRGGGLTDTQYF
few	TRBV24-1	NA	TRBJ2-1	TGTGCCACCAGTGATCCGACAGAGCCCCACAATGAGCAGTTCTTC	CATSDPTEPHNEQFF
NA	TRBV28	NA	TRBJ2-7	TGTGCCAGCAGTTTTAGGGCAGCCTACGAGCAGTACTTC	CASSFRAAYEQYF
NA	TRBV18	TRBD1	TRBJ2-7	TGTGCCAGCTCACCGCGTGGACAGGGGGACTACGAGCAGTACTTC	CASSPRGQGDYEQYF
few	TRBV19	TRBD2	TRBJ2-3	TGTGCCAGTAGTATAGTGGCGGGAGGGAGCACAGATACGCAGTATTTT	CASSIVAGGSTDTQYF
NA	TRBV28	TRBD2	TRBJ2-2	TGTGCCAGCAGCCCCGTTGTTGCGGGAGGGCCTTCGAACACCGGGGAGCTGTTTTTT	CASSPVVAGGPSNTGELFF
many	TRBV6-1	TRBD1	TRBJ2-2	TGTGCCAGCAGTCCGGGACAGGGGCGAACCGGGGAGCTGTTTTTT	CASSPGQGRTGELFF